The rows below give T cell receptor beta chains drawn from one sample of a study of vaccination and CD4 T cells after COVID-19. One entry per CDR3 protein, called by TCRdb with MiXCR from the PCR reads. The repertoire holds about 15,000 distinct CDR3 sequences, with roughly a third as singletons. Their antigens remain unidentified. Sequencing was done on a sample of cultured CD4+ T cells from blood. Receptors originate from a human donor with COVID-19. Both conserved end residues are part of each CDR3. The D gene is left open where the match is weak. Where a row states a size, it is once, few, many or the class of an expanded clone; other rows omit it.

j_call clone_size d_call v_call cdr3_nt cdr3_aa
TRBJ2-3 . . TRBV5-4 TGTGCCAGCAGCTTTCGGGGGACAGATACGCAGTATTTT CASSFRGTDTQYF
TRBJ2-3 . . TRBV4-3 TGCGCCAGCAGCCGAGGACTGCGAGATACGCAGTATTTT CASSRGLRDTQYF
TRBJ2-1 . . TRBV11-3 TGTGCCAGCAGCTTAGAAGTGGGGGGCTCCCATGAGCAGTTCTTC CASSLEVGGSHEQFF
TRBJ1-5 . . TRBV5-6 TGTGCCAGCAGCTTGGCCGGGGCAGGGTTATATCAGCCCCAGCATTTT CASSLAGAGLYQPQHF
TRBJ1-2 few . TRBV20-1 TGCAGTGCTACGGGGGCCGGTGGCTACACCTTC CSATGAGGYTF
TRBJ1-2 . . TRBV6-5 TGTGCCAGCAGTTACTCTGGAGGGGTTTACTATGGCTACACCTTC CASSYSGGVYYGYTF
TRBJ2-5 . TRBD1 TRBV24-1 TGTGCCACCAGTGATCGATACAGGGGTGGGACCCAGTACTTC CATSDRYRGGTQYF
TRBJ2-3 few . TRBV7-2 TGTGCCAGCAGCCCTCGGGTTCTTAACACAGATACGCAGTATTTT CASSPRVLNTDTQYF
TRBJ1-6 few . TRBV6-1 TGTGCCAGCAGTGAAGTCGATAGTTTAGGTAGTTTACCCCTCCACTTT CASSEVDSLGSLPLHF
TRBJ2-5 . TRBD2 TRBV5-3 TGTGCCAGAAGCTTGGCATTAGCGGGGGGGGAGACCCAGTACTTC CARSLALAGGETQYF
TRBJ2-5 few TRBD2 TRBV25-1 TGTGCCAGCAGTGGCTGGACTAGCCTCAGAGAGACCCAGTACTTC CASSGWTSLRETQYF
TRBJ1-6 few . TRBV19 TGTGCCAGTAGTCGGGATCAGGGAGGGTCCTATAATTCACCCCTCCACTTT CASSRDQGGSYNSPLHF
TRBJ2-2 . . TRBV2 TGTGCCAGCAGAGGGGACCTGAACACCGGGGAGCTGTTTTTT CASRGDLNTGELFF
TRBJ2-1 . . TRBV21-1 TGTGCCAGCAGCAACCGCAGGGGGGGGCCCTACAATGAGCAGTTCTTC CASSNRRGGPYNEQFF
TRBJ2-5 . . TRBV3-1 TGTGCCTGCCAGGAGAACCAAGAGACCCAGTACTTC CACQENQETQYF
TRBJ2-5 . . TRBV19 TGTGCCTCAAAGGCCCGAGAGACATCTTGGGAGACCCAGTACTTC CASKARETSWETQYF
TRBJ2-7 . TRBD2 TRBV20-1 TGCAGTGCTAGAGACCCCTCTAGCGGGGGGGAGTACGAGCAGTACTTC CSARDPSSGGEYEQYF
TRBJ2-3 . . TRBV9 TGTGCCAGCAGTCTCACGTCGGATACGCAGTATTTT CASSLTSDTQYF
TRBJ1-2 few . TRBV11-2 TGTGCCAGCAGTCCCGACAGCTATGGCTACACCTTC CASSPDSYGYTF
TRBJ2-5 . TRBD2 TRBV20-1 TGCAGTGCTGGCCCTAGCGGGGGGGTACAAGAGACCCAGTACTTC CSAGPSGGVQETQYF
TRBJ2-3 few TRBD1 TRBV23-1 TGCGCCAGCAGTCAGCCGGGACAGGGGGTTCTTGGCACAGATACGCAGTATTTT CASSQPGQGVLGTDTQYF
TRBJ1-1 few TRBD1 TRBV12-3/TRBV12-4 TGTGCCAGCAGTCCCAGGACAGGGACGAACACTGAAGCTTTCTTT CASSPRTGTNTEAFF
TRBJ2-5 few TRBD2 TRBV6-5 TGTGCCAGCAGTTACGGTAGCGGGAGAGAGACCCAGTACTTC CASSYGSGRETQYF
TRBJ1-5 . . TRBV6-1 TGTGCCAGCAGTGAAGCGGCCGGAGGACGTACTCAGCCCCAGCATTTT CASSEAAGGRTQPQHF
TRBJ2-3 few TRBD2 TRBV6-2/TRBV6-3 TGTGCCAGCAGAGGCGGCGGGGGAGGGGATACGCAGTATTTT CASRGGGGGDTQYF
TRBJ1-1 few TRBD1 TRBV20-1 TGCAGTGCCCCCACCACAGGGGGAGTGACTGAAGCTTTCTTT CSAPTTGGVTEAFF
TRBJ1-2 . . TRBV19 TGTGCCAGTAGGGGGGCTCCCCTTGGCTACACCTTC CASRGAPLGYTF
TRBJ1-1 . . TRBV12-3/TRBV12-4 TGTGCCAGCAGTTTAGGGCGGCCGAACACTGAAGCTTTCTTT CASSLGRPNTEAFF
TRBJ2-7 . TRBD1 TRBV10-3 TGTGCCATCACCGGGGACAGCAGCTCCTACGAGCAGTACTTC CAITGDSSSYEQYF
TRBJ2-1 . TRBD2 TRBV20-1 TGCAGTGCTAGAGATACAGGACTAGCCAGTGGGAATGAGCAGTTCTTC CSARDTGLASGNEQFF
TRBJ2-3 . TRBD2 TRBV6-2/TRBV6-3 TGTGCCAGCACTTATAGCGGGGGGACCACAGATACGCAGTATTTT CASTYSGGTTDTQYF
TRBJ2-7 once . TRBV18 TGTGCCAGCCGAAAGACAGCAGATTCGTACGAGCAGTACTTC CASRKTADSYEQYF